This entry features one TCR beta chain sequence. The table came from immunoSEQ multiplex PCR; TCRdb's copy has only in-frame clones and leaves some out. The data contain about 81,000 clones, 85% to 95% of them singletons. V was cut by 4 bases and J by 0 bases, with 13 bases left in between. This CDR3 comprises 15 residues. Germline loops: CDR1 LNHDA, CDR2 SQIVND (reference sequence). The data were obtained in a study of technical replicates of blood from a few donors. The chain employs TRBV19 and TRBJ2-7; a weak D match, TRBD1 (6 bases). The sequence was obtained from a human donor in good health. Sequencing input: T cells isolated from PBMCs. The CDR3 loop is CASSRQGRSSYEQYF. CDR3 sequence (DNA): TGTGCCAGTAGTAGGCAGGGGAGAAGCTCCTACGAGCAGTACTTC.